A single sample is the source of the 8 T cell receptor beta chains below, sequenced in a study of blood T cells in healthy people across ages. Together with a sample-barcoded 5' primer, a J-beta primer mix was included in a second PCR lasting about 7 to 12 cycles. TCRdb ran MiXCR on the 5' RACE reads and lists one entry per CDR3 protein. This repertoire shows about 670,000 distinct CDR3 sequences, roughly 43% found once; its top ten account for about 32%. Material for sequencing was blood. Receptors were obtained from a man older than 75 in good health.

This chain joins TRBV3-1 and TRBJ1-6; D gene ambiguous. The CDR3 has 16 amino acids. V lost 1 base to trimming and J lost 0 bases, with 7 bases between them. Germline V CDR1 and CDR2: LGHDT, YNNKEL (reference sequence). The CDR3 region is CASSQGVSSYNSPLHF. The CDR3 DNA reads as TGTGCCAGCAGCCAAGGAGTTAGCTCCTATAATTCACCCCTCCACTTT. The whole variable domain, remainder taken from reference TRBV3-1 and TRBJ1-6, is DTAVSQTPKYLVTQMGNDKSIKCEQNLGHDTMYWYKQDSKKFLKIMFSYNNKELIINETVPNRFSPKSPDKAHLNLHINSLELGDSAVYFCASSQGVSSYNSPLHFGNGTRLTVT.

The V call is TRBV27, the J call TRBJ2-4; 7 bases line up with TRBD2. The germline gives CDR1 MNHEY, CDR2 SMNVEV (reference sequence). This CDR3 spans 18 amino acids. The ends lost 3 bases at V and 0 bases at J; junction bases unmatched: 11. The DNA for the CDR3 is TGTGCCAGCAGTTTGATGTCTAGCGGAGGACTAGCCAAAAACATTCAGTACTTC. Residues: CASSLMSSGGLAKNIQYF.

The chain recombines TRBV14 with TRBJ2-7, with 10 bases identical to TRBD1. Germline lookup yields CDR1 SGHDN and CDR2 FVKESK. J was trimmed by 5 bases and V by 1 base; bases with no gene match: 8. The CDR3 has 16 amino acids. This chain's CDR3 is CASSQASGTGVHEQYF. The CDR3 DNA reads TGTGCCAGCAGCCAAGCTTCCGGGACAGGGGTACACGAGCAGTACTTC.

The rearrangement links TRBV2 to TRBJ2-1, with a possible D match to TRBD1 (5 bases). The CDR3 is made up of 13 amino acids. The germline V gene encodes CDR1 SNHLY and CDR2 FYNNEI. With 11 bases removed from V and 2 bases from J, the gap between germline ends came to 13 bases. The chain's CDR3 is CALRRQTYNEQFF. Here the CDR3 DNA reads TGTGCCCTTAGGCGACAGACCTACAATGAGCAGTTCTTC.

This clonotype was counted at least ten times. In nucleotides, the CDR3 is TGCAGCGTTGGGGACAGGCATGGGGCCAACGTCCTGACTTTC. This translates into CSVGDRHGANVLTF. The chain combines TRBV29-1 with TRBJ2-6; 8 bases are a match to TRBD1. Germline-derived CDR1 and CDR2 are SQVTM and ANQGSEA. The CDR3 runs to 14 residues. V was pared by 4 bases and J by 3 bases, with 2 bases of the junction left unmatched. Based on the CDR3 plus reference TRBV29-1 and TRBJ2-6, the full variable domain is SAVISQKPSRDICQRGTSLTIQCQVDSQVTMMFWYRQQPGQSLTLIATANQGSEATYESGFVIDKFPISRPNLTFSTLTVSNMSPEDSSIYLCSVGDRHGANVLTFGAGSRLTVL.

This clonotype was seen many times. The chain combines TRBV29-1 with TRBJ2-5; D could derive from TRBD1 or TRBD2 (5 bases each). The CDR3 consists of 10 residues. The germline V gene has CDR1 SQVTM and CDR2 ANQGSEA. CDR3 in amino acids: CGGSQETQYF. For the CDR3, the DNA is TGCGGGGGATCACAAGAGACCCAGTACTTC.

This rearrangement joins TRBV5-1 to TRBJ2-1, with TRBD2 matching over 8 bases. The J call may be in error: the DNA end matches TRBJ2-7 better. CDR1 and CDR2 (germline): SGHRS, YFSETQ. The CDR3 has 17 residues. CDR3 in amino acids: CASSFGGAPSSYNEQYF. DNA of the CDR3: TGCGCCAGCAGCTTCGGGGGGGCCCCGTCAAGCTACAATGAGCAGTACTTC.

This clonotype was observed a few times. The chain uses TRBV18 and TRBJ2-1; D remains ambiguous. The CDR3 has 15 amino acids. Germline lookup yields CDR1 KGHSH and CDR2 LQKENI. Trimming took off 3 bases at V and 6 bases at J, with 15 bases between the two ends. The CDR3 is CASSPGKGPTNEQFF. CDR3 in DNA: TGTGCCAGCTCACCTGGGAAAGGCCCGACCAATGAGCAGTTCTTC.